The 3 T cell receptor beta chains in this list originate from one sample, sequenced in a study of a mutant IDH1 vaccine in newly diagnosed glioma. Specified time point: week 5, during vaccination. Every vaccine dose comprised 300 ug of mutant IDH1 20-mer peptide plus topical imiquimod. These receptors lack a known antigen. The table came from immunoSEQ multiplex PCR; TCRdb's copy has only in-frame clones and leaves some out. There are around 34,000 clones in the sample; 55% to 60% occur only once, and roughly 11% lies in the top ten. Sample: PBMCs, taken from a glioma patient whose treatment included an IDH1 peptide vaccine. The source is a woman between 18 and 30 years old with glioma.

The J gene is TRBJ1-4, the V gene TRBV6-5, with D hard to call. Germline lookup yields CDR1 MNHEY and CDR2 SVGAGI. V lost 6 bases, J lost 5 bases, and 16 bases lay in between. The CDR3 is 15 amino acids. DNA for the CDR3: TGTGCCAGCAGCCCTGTATTCGGCTCGAATGAAAAACTGTTTTTT. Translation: CASSPVFGSNEKLFF.

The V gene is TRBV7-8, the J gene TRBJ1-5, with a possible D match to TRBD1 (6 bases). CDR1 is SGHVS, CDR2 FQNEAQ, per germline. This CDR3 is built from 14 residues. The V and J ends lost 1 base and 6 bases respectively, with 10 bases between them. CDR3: CASSLEAGAQPQHF. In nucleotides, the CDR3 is TGTGCCAGCAGCTTAGAGGCAGGGGCTCAGCCCCAGCATTTT.

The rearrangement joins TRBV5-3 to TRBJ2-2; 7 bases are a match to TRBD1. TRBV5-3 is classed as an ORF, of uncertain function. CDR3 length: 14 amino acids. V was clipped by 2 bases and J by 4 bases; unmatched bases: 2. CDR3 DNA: TGTGCCAGAAGCTTAGACAGGGTCACCGGGGAGCTGTTTTTT. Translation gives CARSLDRVTGELFF.